Listed below are T cell receptor beta chains from one sample, sequenced in a study of shared clonotypes between healthy human individuals. TCRdb's copy holds only in-frame clones and misses some; the assay was immunoSEQ multiplex PCR. Of about 1 million clones listed, 75% to 85% are singletons. What was sequenced was memory CD4+ T cells from PBMCs. The receptors originated from a young man in good health. Some clones in this sample may be carry-over from other donors' samples. CDR3s include the opening cysteine and the closing phenylalanine or tryptophan. D genes are given only for firm matches. Size is omitted from some rows. Given values are once, few, many or a class for expanded clones.

TGTGCCAGCAGCATACGGACAGGGGGAAGCACAGATACGCAGTATTTT,CASSIRTGGSTDTQYF,TRBD1,TRBJ2-3,TRBV9,.
TGTGCCAGCAGTGTAAGACCGGACGGGACCTACGAGCAGTACTTC,CASSVRPDGTYEQYF,.,TRBJ2-7,TRBV6-1,.
TGCAGCGTTGGACAGGGCAGTAATGAAAAACTGTTTTTT,CSVGQGSNEKLFF,TRBD1,TRBJ1-4,TRBV29-1,few
TGTGCCAGCTCACCAGACGCAGGTTCAGGCGGAAAACTGTTTTTT,CASSPDAGSGGKLFF,.,TRBJ1-4,TRBV18,.
TGTGCCAGCAGCTTAGTTCTTACTAGCGGTAACCCCGCGTTCTTC,CASSLVLTSGNPAFF,TRBD2,TRBJ2-1,TRBV7-9,.
TGTGCCAGCAGCTCCGCCCTGGGCACAGATACGCAGTATTTT,CASSSALGTDTQYF,.,TRBJ2-3,TRBV5-4,.
TGTGCCTGGAGGGTGGCGGCAGGGGGCCGGGAGACCCAGTACTTC,CAWRVAAGGRETQYF,TRBD1,TRBJ2-5,TRBV30,.
TGTGCCAGCAGCGTCAGGGGGGGGAACACTGAAGCTTTCTTT,CASSVRGGNTEAFF,TRBD1,TRBJ1-1,TRBV7-2,few
TGTGCCAGCAGCGCGACTGGCTTTACCGGGGAGCTGTTTTTT,CASSATGFTGELFF,.,TRBJ2-2,TRBV6-6,.
TGTGCCAGCAGCCAAGATCTGTCGGGACAGAAGTACTTC,CASSQDLSGQKYF,TRBD1,TRBJ2-5,TRBV14,.
TGTGCCAGCAGACCCACTAGCGGGAGCTTCCACGAGCAGTACTTC,CASRPTSGSFHEQYF,TRBD2,TRBJ2-7,TRBV6-6,.
TGTGCCACCAGCAGAGAAGGCCACCTCGGGGGAGGCTACACCTTC,CATSREGHLGGGYTF,.,TRBJ1-2,TRBV15,.
TGTGCCAGCTCTCTAGCGGGGCCCACCGGGGAGCTGTTTTTT,CASSLAGPTGELFF,TRBD2,TRBJ2-2,TRBV18,.
TGTGCCATCAGTGGATTCGACGGGGCGCGTTACGAGCAGTACTTC,CAISGFDGARYEQYF,.,TRBJ2-7,TRBV10-3,.
TGTGCCAGCGCCGGGACATCCTATGGCTACACCTTC,CASAGTSYGYTF,.,TRBJ1-2,TRBV28,many
TGCGCCAGCAGTGAGTCGGGAAGCCACGAGCAGTACTTC,CASSESGSHEQYF,.,TRBJ2-7,TRBV10-1,.